A selection of T cell receptor beta chains follows, all from one sample in a study of shared clonotypes between healthy human individuals. Clones were sequenced by immunoSEQ multiplex PCR, and TCRdb holds only the in-frame ones, with some missing. Here the sample spans some 530,000 clones, around 73% being singletons. The source material was PBMCs. The receptors shown here come from a middle-aged woman in good health. Some clones in this sample may be carry-over from other donors' samples. CDR3s include the opening cysteine and the closing phenylalanine or tryptophan. The order of the fields is J gene, V gene, clone size, D gene, CDR3 protein, CDR3 DNA. A D gene is named only where the DNA matches it firmly. Size values are once, few and many counts, or a class for expanded clones, and some rows have none.

TRBJ1-2 | TRBV7-2 | . | . | CASSLGSRNYGYTF | TGTGCCAGCAGCTTGGGCAGCCGGAACTATGGCTACACCTTC
TRBJ1-5 | TRBV30 | . | TRBD1 | CAWSGGQGAGQPQHF | TGTGCCTGGAGTGGAGGACAGGGGGCAGGTCAGCCCCAGCATTTT
TRBJ2-7 | TRBV30 | . | . | CAWGGLYEQYF | TGTGCCTGGGGCGGGCTCTACGAGCAGTACTTC
TRBJ2-3 | TRBV7-7 | . | . | CASSLVPGADTQYF | TGTGCTAGCAGCTTAGTTCCGGGGGCAGATACGCAGTATTTT
TRBJ1-1 | TRBV18 | . | . | CASSPFPTSTFFAFF | TGTGCCAGCTCACCATTTCCGACTAGTACATTTTTTGCTTTCTTT
TRBJ2-3 | TRBV18 | . | . | CASSPPSGRTDTQYF | TGTGCCAGCTCACCCCCTAGTGGCCGCACAGATACGCAGTATTTT
TRBJ2-5 | TRBV7-8 | . | . | CASSYHTAYQETQYF | TGTGCCAGCAGCTACCATACAGCGTACCAAGAGACCCAGTACTTC
TRBJ2-7 | TRBV9 | . | TRBD1 | CASSVGTDSSYEQYF | TGTGCCAGCAGCGTTGGGACAGACAGCTCCTACGAGCAGTACTTC
TRBJ2-3 | TRBV15 | once | . | CATSRGQGNTQYF | TGTGCCACCAGCAGGGGCCAGGGGAATACGCAGTATTTT
TRBJ2-5 | TRBV7-3 | . | . | CASAEGNQETQYF | TGTGCCAGCGCCGAGGGGAACCAAGAGACCCAGTACTTC
TRBJ1-5 | TRBV5-6 | . | TRBD1 | CASSSGQGDQPQHF | TGTGCCAGCAGCTCAGGACAGGGAGATCAGCCCCAGCATTTT
TRBJ2-2 | TRBV4-3 | . | . | CASSQPTDYLNTGELFF | TGCGCCAGCAGCCAACCGACGGACTACCTTAACACCGGGGAGCTGTTTTTT
TRBJ2-1 | TRBV19 | . | TRBD1 | CASSPGTGAYNEQFF | TGTGCCAGTAGTCCCGGGACAGGGGCCTACAATGAGCAGTTCTTC
TRBJ2-3 | TRBV10-1 | . | TRBD2 | CASSDRGRTIKQYF | TGCGCCAGCAGTGACCGCGGGAGGACCATTAAGCAGTATTTT
TRBJ2-1 | TRBV9 | . | TRBD2 | CASSVASGASYNEQFF | TGTGCCAGCAGCGTAGCGAGCGGGGCCTCCTACAATGAGCAGTTCTTC
TRBJ1-1 | TRBV5-1 | . | . | CASSLATNTEAFF | TGCGCCAGCAGCTTGGCCACAAACACTGAAGCTTTCTTT
TRBJ2-3 | TRBV6-1 | . | TRBD2 | CASSLAGVKDTQYF | TGTGCCAGCAGTCTAGCGGGAGTTAAAGATACGCAGTATTTT
TRBJ1-1 | TRBV28 | few | TRBD1 | CASSLYLVTPGQDTEAFF | TGTGCCAGCAGCTTATATTTAGTTACTCCAGGACAGGACACTGAAGCTTTCTTT
TRBJ2-5 | TRBV5-4 | . | . | CASSLEGVETQYF | TGTGCCAGCAGCTTGGAGGGAGTTGAGACCCAGTACTTC
TRBJ2-7 | TRBV11-2 | . | TRBD2 | CASRIAPSGRSYEQYF | TGTGCCAGCAGGATAGCGCCTAGCGGGAGGTCCTACGAGCAGTACTTC
TRBJ1-1 | TRBV7-9 | . | . | CASSLLRGNEAFF | TGTGCCAGCAGCTTATTAAGGGGAAATGAAGCTTTCTTT
TRBJ2-5 | TRBV5-1 | . | TRBD2 | CASRPGGAGSGETQYF | TGCGCCAGCCGGCCGGGGGGAGCGGGTTCAGGAGAGACCCAGTACTTC
TRBJ2-1 | TRBV7-8 | . | TRBD2 | CASSPTARLADIYNEQFF | TGTGCCAGCAGCCCTACCGCTCGACTAGCGGACATTTACAATGAGCAGTTCTTC
TRBJ1-2 | TRBV29-1 | . | . | CSVDPVQTYGYTF | TGCAGCGTTGATCCAGTCCAGACCTATGGCTACACCTTC
TRBJ2-7 | TRBV6-1 | . | . | CASSELVSYEQYF | TGTGCCAGCAGTGAATTAGTTTCCTACGAGCAGTACTTC
TRBJ2-7 | TRBV7-9 | . | TRBD1 | CASSRDSSYEQYF | TGTGCCAGCAGCAGGGACAGTTCCTACGAGCAGTACTTC
TRBJ1-1 | TRBV5-1 | . | TRBD1 | CASSLSIGTGDGEAFF | TGCGCCAGCAGCTTGTCAATTGGGACAGGGGACGGTGAAGCTTTCTTT
TRBJ2-2 | TRBV5-5 | . | . | CASSWGPGTGELFF | TGTGCCAGCAGCTGGGGGCCGGGCACCGGGGAGCTGTTTTTT
TRBJ2-2 | TRBV7-3 | . | TRBD2 | CASSSRTSGNTGELFF | TGTGCCAGCAGCTCCCGGACTAGCGGAAACACCGGGGAGCTGTTTTTT
TRBJ2-1 | TRBV7-6 | . | TRBD2 | CASSLATSGSRNEQFF | TGTGCCAGCAGCTTAGCGACTAGCGGGAGTCGGAATGAGCAGTTCTTC
TRBJ2-7 | TRBV28 | . | TRBD1 | CASSPRDRVAHEQYF | TGTGCCAGCAGTCCCCGTGACAGGGTTGCACACGAGCAGTACTTC
TRBJ1-1 | TRBV7-7 | . | . | CASSLSMNTEAFF | TGTGCTAGCAGCTTATCTATGAACACTGAAGCTTTCTTT
TRBJ2-4 | TRBV10-2 | few | . | CASSESSTKNIQYF | TGCGCCAGCAGTGAGTCGTCGACCAAAAACATTCAGTACTTC
TRBJ2-7 | TRBV7-9 | . | . | CASSSQGFYEQYF | TGTGCCAGCAGCTCACAGGGTTTCTACGAGCAGTACTTC
TRBJ2-3 | TRBV5-1 | few | . | CASSLEGDTQYF | TGCGCCAGCAGCTTGGAGGGGGATACGCAGTATTTT
TRBJ2-5 | TRBV11-2 | . | TRBD2 | CASSLGASGSETQYF | TGTGCCAGCAGCTTAGGGGCTAGCGGGAGTGAGACCCAGTACTTC
TRBJ2-7 | TRBV7-6 | . | TRBD2 | CASSLIRGASGGLTYEQYF | TGTGCCAGCAGCTTAATTCGGGGCGCTAGCGGGGGATTAACCTACGAGCAGTACTTC
TRBJ2-1 | TRBV9 | once | . | CASSVAPGRGEQFF | TGTGCCAGCAGCGTAGCCCCAGGGCGAGGTGAGCAGTTCTTC
TRBJ1-2 | TRBV11-2 | many | TRBD1 | CASSPPGGGYTF | TGTGCCAGCAGCCCCCCAGGGGGAGGCTACACCTTC
TRBJ2-1 | TRBV23-1 | . | . | CASSQPCLKQFF | TGCGCCAGCAGTCAACCCTGTCTGAAGCAGTTCTTC
TRBJ1-1 | TRBV28 | . | TRBD1 | CASSLTGTEAFF | TGTGCCAGCAGCTTGACAGGGACTGAAGCTTTCTTT
TRBJ1-2 | TRBV11-3 | . | TRBD1 | CASSPKDRGPSYGYTF | TGTGCCAGCAGCCCTAAGGACAGGGGACCTTCCTATGGCTACACCTTC
TRBJ2-1 | TRBV7-6 | few | . | CASSQSGGGYGEQFF | TGTGCCAGCAGCCAATCGGGAGGGGGCTACGGTGAGCAGTTCTTC
TRBJ1-5 | TRBV6-1 | . | . | CASSVVGPQHF | TGTGCCAGCAGCGTGGTGGGACCCCAGCATTTT
TRBJ1-2 | TRBV4-1 | . | . | CASSPQVTTNYGYTF | TGCGCCAGCAGCCCGCAGGTTACTACTAACTATGGCTACACCTTC
TRBJ2-1 | TRBV7-3 | . | TRBD2 | CASSLKTGGVNEQFF | TGTGCCAGCAGCTTAAAGACGGGAGGGGTCAATGAGCAGTTCTTC
TRBJ1-2 | TRBV4-1 | many | TRBD1 | CASSQDRVYYGYTF | TGCGCCAGCAGCCAGGACAGGGTTTACTATGGCTACACCTTC
TRBJ2-1 | TRBV7-9 | . | TRBD2 | CASSSTSGSGNEQFF | TGTGCCAGCAGCTCCACTAGCGGGTCGGGCAATGAGCAGTTCTTC
TRBJ2-7 | TRBV5-1 | . | TRBD2 | CASSLSGTSGSSEQYF | TGCGCCAGCAGCTTGTCCGGGACTAGCGGGAGTAGCGAGCAGTACTTC
TRBJ1-1 | TRBV28 | . | . | CASSFGGTMNTEAFF | TGTGCCAGCAGTTTCGGGGGCACCATGAACACTGAAGCTTTCTTT
TRBJ1-4 | TRBV4-1 | . | TRBD1 | CASSQRTGGSDEKLFF | TGCGCCAGCAGCCAACGGACAGGGGGGTCCGATGAAAAACTGTTTTTT
TRBJ2-7 | TRBV29-1 | . | . | CSVRIIRDSSYEQYF | TGCAGCGTCCGTATCATCCGGGACTCCTCTTACGAGCAGTACTTC
TRBJ2-5 | TRBV7-7 | few | TRBD1 | CASSSGTEETQYF | TGTGCTAGCAGCTCCGGGACAGAAGAGACCCAGTACTTC
TRBJ1-5 | TRBV10-3 | . | TRBD1 | CAISARQGGGQPQHF | TGTGCCATCAGCGCAAGACAGGGCGGTGGGCAGCCCCAGCATTTT
TRBJ1-1 | TRBV4-2 | . | . | CASSQADRASGAFF | TGTGCCAGCAGCCAAGCTGACAGAGCATCTGGTGCTTTCTTT